One and the same sample provided the 27 T cell receptor beta chains below, sequenced in a study of long-term antiretroviral therapy in people with HIV. The assay used was immunoSEQ (version v3.0), run at survey level. Only in-frame clones appear in the TCRdb table, and some are missing; sequencing was by immunoSEQ multiplex PCR. Among some 28,000 clones, roughly 96% were seen once, and the ten largest hold around 7.6%. The sample here was unsorted PBMCs, taken 6 to 6.5 years after starting antiretroviral therapy. These receptors all come from a young man with HIV.

V gene TRBV9 combines with J gene TRBJ1-3, with TRBD1 identical over 12 bases. The CDR3 runs to 19 residues. Unmatched junction bases numbered 10, after V lost 3 bases and J lost 0 bases. Germline CDR1 is SGDLS and CDR2 is YYNGEE. CDR3 amino acids: CASSGAGTGGRSSGNTIYF. CDR3 in DNA: TGTGCCAGCAGCGGGGCCGGGACAGGGGGCCGCAGCTCTGGAAACACCATATATTTT.

V and J are TRBV5-1 and TRBJ2-3; D may be TRBD1 (6 bases). V was pared by 1 base and J by 5 bases, with 17 bases between. The length of the CDR3 is 16 residues. Germline loops: CDR1 SGHRS, CDR2 YFSETQ. The CDR3 reads CASSLFWGRDQDTQYF. CDR3 coding DNA: TGCGCCAGCAGCTTGTTTTGGGGGCGAGATCAAGATACGCAGTATTTT.

The chain joins TRBV6-5 to TRBJ1-2, with TRBD1 as a possible D gene (5 bases). Germline lookup yields CDR1 MNHEY and CDR2 SVGAGI. V was trimmed by 6 bases and J by 3 bases, leaving 11 bases between them. The CDR3 contains 13 residues. As DNA, the CDR3 is TGTGCCAGCAGACCAGGGAGGGACTATGGCTACACCTTC. This gives the protein CASRPGRDYGYTF.

The chain joins TRBV19 to TRBJ1-2, with TRBD1 as a possible D gene (5 bases). Germline CDR1 and CDR2: LNHDA and SQIVND (reference sequence). This CDR3 spans 13 amino acids. Trimming pared 3 bases from V and 6 bases from J, leaving 11 bases between. The CDR3 DNA sequence: TGTGCCAGTAGTATTTGGGGGGTGGATGGCTACACCTTC. Its protein product is CASSIWGVDGYTF.

The chain uses TRBV7-9 and TRBJ1-3; 10 nucleotides match TRBD1. Germline V lookup: CDR1 SEHNR, CDR2 FQNEAQ (reference sequence). This CDR3 region has 17 residues. V dropped 4 bases and J dropped 2; count of bases not matched to a gene: 8. CDR3 in DNA: TGTGCCAGCAGCTCATCCGGGACAGGGGTAACTGGAAACACCATATATTTT. It specifies CASSSSGTGVTGNTIYF.

This chain connects TRBV7-2 to TRBJ1-3; D gene ambiguous. The V end was cut by 0 bases, the J end by 2 bases, with 8 bases between. The CDR3 has 15 amino acids. CDR1 is SGHTA, CDR2 FQGNSA, per germline. CDR3 region: CASSLALGAGNTIYF. The CDR3 nucleotides are TGTGCCAGCAGCTTAGCGCTCGGGGCTGGAAACACCATATATTTT.

The chain couples TRBV27 to TRBJ1-2; D is perhaps TRBD1 (5 bases). Trimming left V 0 bases short and J 7 bases short, with 9 bases between. Per the germline V gene, CDR1 is MNHEY and CDR2 is SMNVEV (reference sequence). The CDR3 contains 13 residues. The DNA of the CDR3 is TGTGCCAGCAGTTTATCGTCGACAGTTGGCTACACCTTC. This gives the protein CASSLSSTVGYTF.

V is TRBV7-3 and J is TRBJ2-4; D is undetermined. This CDR3 spans 14 amino acids. V was trimmed by 2 bases and J by 0 bases, leaving 5 bases between them. From germline, CDR1 is SGHTA and CDR2 FQGTGA. The CDR3 loop is CASSLGAAKNIQYF. CDR3 DNA sequence: TGTGCCAGCAGCTTAGGAGCAGCCAAAAACATTCAGTACTTC.

This chain connects TRBV7-2 to TRBJ2-1; D might be TRBD2 (6 bases). V shed 0 bases and J shed 9 bases, with 18 bases lying between them. Germline V gives CDR1 SGHTA, CDR2 FQGNSA. The CDR3 spans 16 residues. DNA of the CDR3: TGTGCCAGCAGCTTAGCGGGGATTCGGGGACTCATTGAGCAGTTCTTC. It specifies CASSLAGIRGLIEQFF. The full variable domain, completed using reference TRBV7-2 and TRBJ2-1, is GAGVSQSPSNKVTEKGKDVELRCDPISGHTALYWYRQSLGQGLEFLIYFQGNSAPDKSGLPSDRFSAERTGGSVSTLTIQRTQQEDSAVYLCASSLAGIRGLIEQFFGPGTRLTVL.

In its sample, this clone is large. Other nucleotide sequences from this sample produce the same CDR3. The V gene is TRBV19, the J gene TRBJ2-7, with TRBD2 as a possible D gene (6 bases). V lost 3 bases, J lost 5 bases, and 11 bases lay in between. Germline CDR1 and CDR2: LNHDA and SQIVND (reference sequence). The CDR3 consists of 13 residues. CDR3 bases: TGTGCCAGTAGTATCGCGTCGGGGGACGAGCAGTACTTC. Translating gives CASSIASGDEQYF.

The rearrangement joins TRBV2 to TRBJ2-7; TRBD2 matches at 8 bases. After removal of 3 bases from V and 5 bases from J, the junction contained 12 bases not matched to a gene. CDR3 length: 16 amino acids. Per germline, CDR1 SNHLY and CDR2 FYNNEI. CDR3 coding DNA: TGTGCCAGCAGTGATGCGTTCCGCGGGAGGATCGACGAGCAGTACTTC. Protein product: CASSDAFRGRIDEQYF.

This CDR3 is CASSLEPGTYEQYF. CDR3 DNA sequence: TGCGCCAGCAGCCTCGAACCAGGAACCTACGAGCAGTACTTC. V and J are TRBV4-3 and TRBJ2-7, with D hard to call. With 4 bases removed from V and 2 bases from J, the gap between germline ends came to 12 bases. The germline V gene has CDR1 LGHNA and CDR2 YSLEER. The CDR3 loop spans 14 amino acids.

V gene TRBV7-8 combines with J gene TRBJ2-6; D possibly corresponds to TRBD2 (5 bases). Trimming shortened V by 5 bases and J by 2 bases, and 16 bases separated the two germline ends. CDR1 is SGHVS, CDR2 FQNEAQ, per germline. The CDR3 is 17 amino acids. The DNA for the CDR3 is TGTGCCAGCAGCCCAGCGGCCAGGTGGGCTGGGGCCAACGTCCTGACTTTC. It translates to CASSPAARWAGANVLTF.

V usage is TRBV7-2 and J usage is TRBJ2-3; D might be TRBD2 (7 bases). The V end lost 0 bases, the J end lost 0 bases, and 10 bases lay between the germline ends. The CDR3 spans 16 residues. Germline V gene data show CDR1 as SGHTA and CDR2 as FQGNSA. DNA for the CDR3: TGTGCCAGCAGCTTAGCGCGGGGGCTTAGCACAGATACGCAGTATTTT. Amino acid sequence: CASSLARGLSTDTQYF.

The chain uses TRBV5-4 and TRBJ2-2, with 8 bases matching TRBD1. This CDR3 is 15 amino acids long. In germline, CDR1 is SGHNT, CDR2 YYREEE (reference sequence). J was trimmed by 6 bases and V by 0 bases; bases with no gene match: 4. The CDR3 spells CASSLGTGRAGELFF. DNA of the CDR3: TGTGCCAGCAGCTTGGGGACAGGGAGAGCCGGGGAGCTGTTTTTT.

The chain has TRBV5-8 and TRBJ1-4, with D perhaps TRBD1 (6 bases). CDR1 SGHTS and CDR2 YDEGEE come from the germline V gene. The CDR3 sequence is 15 residues long. V was cut by 10 bases and J by 7 bases, with 23 bases left in between. The CDR3 DNA reads TGTGCCGGACAAGGGATTTTCGGGGGCCCTGAAAAACTGTTTTTT. Encoded protein: CAGQGIFGGPEKLFF. Supplemented by reference TRBV5-8 and TRBJ1-4, the full variable domain reads EAGVTQSPTHLIKTRGQQATLRCSPISGHTSVYWYQQALGLGLQFLLWYDEGEERNRGNFPPRFSGRQFPNYSSELNVNALELEDSALYLCAGQGIFGGPEKLFFGSGTQLSVL.

V and J are TRBV4-1 and TRBJ1-1; D perhaps matches TRBD1 (6 bases). Germline CDR1 reads MGHRA; CDR2 reads YSYEKL. CDR3 length equals 15 residues. The germline V and J ends were trimmed by 7 bases and 4 bases, with 19 bases remaining between them. Written as DNA, the CDR3 is TGCGCCAGCACCCCACCCCGGACAGAGCCCACTGAAGCTTTCTTT. Its translation is CASTPPRTEPTEAFF.

The rearrangement links TRBV7-9 to TRBJ1-2, with D hard to call. This CDR3 comprises 16 residues. Germline V gene lookup returns CDR1 SEHNR and CDR2 FQNEAQ (reference sequence). V was clipped by 4 bases and J by 6 bases, with 21 bases between them. The CDR3 protein is CASSSSDATESNGYTF. CDR3 in DNA: TGTGCCAGCAGCTCTTCGGACGCGACGGAGAGCAATGGCTACACCTTC.

As for this clone: The conserved closing phenylalanine or tryptophan is absent in this CDR3, likely reflecting a read error. It is unclear where the CDR3 begins or ends on the DNA, so no DNA is shown, and the CDR3 is as TCRdb lists it. The V call is TRBV10-3, the J call TRBJ1-2. The CDR3 extends over 10 residues, inclusive of both ends. CDR1 is ENHRY, CDR2 SYGVKD, per germline. This CDR3 reads CAISERLGRR.

Concerning this clone: A junction boundary mismatches the germline segment, possibly from a read error. The chain carries TRBV19 and TRBJ1-2; D is possibly TRBD1 (5 bases). This CDR3 has 9 residues. CDR1 is LNHDA, CDR2 SQIVND, per germline (reference sequence). The CDR3 DNA follows: TGTGCCAGGAAAGGGTTGGGACCCTTC. This translates into CARKGLGPF.

This clone was observed once. The chain couples TRBV9 to TRBJ2-1, with 7 bases identical to TRBD1. The CDR3 contains 15 residues. V lost 0 bases and J lost 4; bases outside the gene matches: 4. Germline CDR1 reads SGDLS; CDR2 reads YYNGEE. The CDR3 loop is CASSVDHRGYNEQFF. The CDR3 DNA reads as TGTGCCAGCAGCGTAGATCACAGGGGATACAATGAGCAGTTCTTC.

This chain joins TRBV28 and TRBJ2-7; no reliable D call. The V gene lost 8 bases and the J gene lost 6 bases, with 20 bases spanning the gap. Germline CDR1 reads MDHEN; CDR2 reads SYDVKM. The CDR3 length is 14 residues. Here the CDR3 reads CASEPKTSLTEQYF. The DNA for the CDR3 is TGTGCCAGCGAACCCAAGACCAGTCTTACCGAGCAGTACTTC.

The chain couples TRBV19 to TRBJ2-7; possibly TRBD2 for D (5 bases). V was shortened by 6 bases and J by 3 bases, with 15 bases between the two germline ends. Germline lookup yields CDR1 LNHDA and CDR2 SQIVND (reference sequence). The CDR3 runs to 14 residues. The CDR3 DNA reads TGTGCCAGTAGCACATACACGGGGAACTACGAGCAGTACTTC. Translating gives CASSTYTGNYEQYF.

V is TRBV19 and J is TRBJ2-1; tentative D call: TRBD2 (5 bases). Trimming left V 0 bases short and J 1 base short, with 13 bases between. The CDR3 loop spans 17 amino acids. From germline, CDR1 is LNHDA and CDR2 SQIVND (reference sequence). The CDR3 protein is CASSIDLTEASYNEQFF. The CDR3, as DNA: TGTGCCAGTAGTATAGATCTCACGGAGGCTTCCTACAATGAGCAGTTCTTC.

V and J are TRBV15 and TRBJ2-1; D perhaps matches TRBD2 (6 bases). The CDR3 contains 16 residues. In germline, CDR1 is LNHNV, CDR2 YYDKDF (reference sequence). V lost 5 bases to trimming and J lost 0 bases, with 14 bases between them. CDR3 protein: CATSRGGGSSYNEQFF. CDR3 in DNA: TGTGCCACCAGCCGAGGTGGGGGGAGCTCCTACAATGAGCAGTTCTTC.

This clone was picked up one time. The V call is TRBV6-1, the J call TRBJ2-7; no clear D. Germline V gene lookup returns CDR1 MNHNS and CDR2 SASEGT. Trimming took off 2 bases at V and 0 bases at J, with 8 bases between the two ends. This CDR3 comprises 14 residues. The CDR3 region is CASSEYGISYEQYF. The CDR3 DNA reads TGTGCCAGCAGTGAATATGGGATCTCCTACGAGCAGTACTTC.

The gene calls are TRBV10-3 and TRBJ2-7; 9 bases line up with TRBD1. From germline, CDR1 is ENHRY and CDR2 SYGVKD. This CDR3 is 15 amino acids long. The J segment lost 4 bases and the V segment lost 6 bases, leaving 10 bases of the junction unmatched. This CDR3 is CAISPRGQGTYEQYF. CDR3 bases: TGTGCCATCAGCCCTAGGGGACAGGGTACTTACGAGCAGTACTTC.